The next 22 T cell receptor beta chains were all read from a single sample in a study of shared clonotypes between healthy human individuals. Generated by immunoSEQ multiplex PCR, the TCRdb table keeps only in-frame clones and is missing some. This sample yields about 470,000 clones, of which roughly 80% are seen a single time; less than 15% belongs to the top ten. The sample comprised PBMCs. These receptor sequences come from a woman aged 40 to 50 in good health. Some clones in this sample may be carry-over from other donors' samples.

V and J are TRBV11-2 and TRBJ2-2; 8 positions agree with TRBD1. The CDR3 totals 16 residues. The germline V gene encodes CDR1 SGHAT and CDR2 FQNNGV. V dropped 5 bases and J dropped 3; count of bases not matched to a gene: 8. In DNA, the CDR3 is TGTGCCAGCAGCCTAGGACAGGGTTTTGACACCGGGGAGCTGTTTTTT. Its protein is CASSLGQGFDTGELFF.

The J gene is TRBJ2-3, the V gene TRBV30; TRBD1 aligns across 7 bases. CDR3 length: 11 residues. The ends lost 5 bases at V and 8 bases at J; junction bases unmatched: 4. The germline CDR1 and CDR2 sequences are GTSNPN and SVGIG (reference sequence). The CDR3 sequence: CAWRTGLTQYF. CDR3 nucleotide sequence: TGTGCCTGGCGGACAGGTCTTACGCAGTATTTT.

DNA for the CDR3: TGCGCCAGCAGCTCGGGGACAGGGAACTACAATGAGCAGTTCTTC. Translation gives CASSSGTGNYNEQFF. The chain uses TRBV5-1 and TRBJ2-1; 9 bases fit TRBD1. Germline CDR1 reads SGHRS; CDR2 reads YFSETQ. The length of the CDR3 is 15 residues. J gave up 3 bases and V 3 bases, and 4 bases lay outside the gene matches. The complete variable domain, with remaining parts taken from reference TRBV5-1 and TRBJ2-1, reads KAGVTQTPRYLIKTRGQQVTLSCSPISGHRSVSWYQQTPGQGLQFLFEYFSETQRNKGNFPGRFSGRQFSNSRSEMNVSTLELGDSALYLCASSSGTGNYNEQFFGPGTRLTVL.

This clone was detected a few times. The rearrangement uses TRBV11-2 and TRBJ2-1; 8 nucleotides match TRBD2. The ends lost 5 bases at V and 8 bases at J; junction bases unmatched: 14. This CDR3 region has 16 residues. The germline V gene has CDR1 SGHAT and CDR2 FQNNGV. Here the CDR3 DNA reads TGTGCCAGCAGCCCGTACCGTAGCGGGATTGGGGATGAGCAGTTCTTC. Its translation: CASSPYRSGIGDEQFF.

This clone was detected only a few times. In DNA form, the CDR3 reads TGTGCCAGCAGTGTACGGACAGGGGACGGCTACACCTTC. Amino acids: CASSVRTGDGYTF. The chain is built from TRBV2 and TRBJ1-2, with 9 nucleotides matching TRBD1. V was pared by 4 bases and J by 8 bases, with 5 bases of the junction left unmatched. From germline, CDR1 is SNHLY and CDR2 FYNNEI. The CDR3 covers 13 residues.

CDR3 nucleotides: TGTGCCAGCTCAGGGGCAGGCGAGATCCAGTACTTC. This gives the protein CASSGAGEIQYF. The rearrangement joins TRBV18 to TRBJ2-7; the D gene is possibly TRBD1 (5 bases). CDR1 and CDR2 (germline): KGHSH, LQKENI. The CDR3 length is 12 residues. Between the trimmed V and J ends, which lost 5 bases and 10 bases, there was a span of 15 bases.

V is TRBV28 and J is TRBJ2-1; D is uncertain. V shed 6 bases and J shed 6 bases, with 6 bases lying between them. The length of the CDR3 is 11 residues. The V gene's germline CDR1 is MDHEN and CDR2 SYDVKM. The DNA for the CDR3 is TGTGCCAGCAGGGATAGCAATGAGCAGTTCTTC. It specifies CASRDSNEQFF.

The chain is built from TRBV7-9 and TRBJ2-5, with TRBD2 matching over 9 bases. CDR1 and CDR2 from the germline V gene are SEHNR and FQNEAQ (reference sequence). The CDR3 runs to 18 residues. Losses at the gene ends were 1 base for V and 5 bases for J; bases not matched to a gene: 14. The CDR3 is CASSLGRVAGDIEETQYF. CDR3 coding DNA: TGTGCCAGCAGCTTAGGACGGGTAGCGGGAGACATAGAGGAGACCCAGTACTTC. The full variable domain, in which reference TRBV7-9 and TRBJ2-5 provide the parts outside the CDR3, is DTGVSQNPRHKITKRGQNVTFRCDPISEHNRLYWYRQTLGQGPEFLTYFQNEAQLEKSRLLSDRFSAERPKGSFSTLEIQRTEQGDSAMYLCASSLGRVAGDIEETQYFGPGTRLLVL.

This chain's CDR3 is CASSPGRFSNQPQHF. CDR3 coding DNA: TGTGCCAGCAGTCCGGGGAGGTTTAGCAATCAGCCCCAGCATTTT. The chain combines TRBV28 with TRBJ1-5; D not resolved. Germline V gene lookup returns CDR1 MDHEN and CDR2 SYDVKM. The CDR3 is 15 residues long. Trimming shortened V by 5 bases and J by 0 bases, and 11 bases separated the two germline ends.

The rearrangement joins TRBV7-2 to TRBJ1-1, with unresolved D. The CDR3 length is 14 residues. The V end was cut by 3 bases, the J end by 1 base, with 9 bases between. The germline gives CDR1 SGHTA, CDR2 FQGNSA. CDR3 DNA sequence: TGTGCCAGCAGCTTTTTTATGGGGAACACTGAAGCTTTCTTT. Protein sequence: CASSFFMGNTEAFF.

The gene calls are TRBV27 and TRBJ1-5, with D uncertain. This CDR3 comprises 13 residues. Trimming removed 3 bases from V and 2 bases from J, with 5 bases in between. Germline lookup yields CDR1 MNHEY and CDR2 SMNVEV (reference sequence). The CDR3 region is CASSFMGNQPQHF. The CDR3 DNA follows: TGTGCCAGCAGTTTCATGGGCAATCAGCCCCAGCATTTT.

This clone has only one observation. This chain links TRBV5-1 with TRBJ2-3; TRBD2 is a possible D gene (6 bases). The CDR3 contains 16 residues. The V gene lost 0 bases and the J gene lost 0 bases, with 11 bases spanning the gap. The germline V gene encodes CDR1 SGHRS and CDR2 YFSETQ. The CDR3 region is CASSLEGRGSTDTQYF. The CDR3, as DNA: TGCGCCAGCAGCTTGGAGGGGCGGGGAAGCACAGATACGCAGTATTTT.

This clone was picked up one time. This chain links TRBV30 with TRBJ1-1, with unresolved D. The V end was cut by 2 bases, the J end by 0 bases, with 7 bases between. The CDR3 contains 13 residues. Germline values: CDR1 GTSNPN, CDR2 SVGIG (reference sequence). The CDR3 DNA reads TGTGCCTGGAGTTCAAACATGAACACTGAAGCTTTCTTT. As protein: CAWSSNMNTEAFF.

This sequence joins TRBV28 and TRBJ2-7; TRBD1 matches 9 bases. Losses at the gene ends were 6 bases for V and 6 bases for J; bases not matched to a gene: 9. The CDR3 totals 14 residues. Germline CDR1 and CDR2: MDHEN and SYDVKM. For the CDR3, the DNA is TGTGCCAGCAGCACACAGGGGGCGCCACGCGAGCAGTACTTC. Amino acid sequence: CASSTQGAPREQYF.

The rearrangement uses TRBV25-1 and TRBJ2-7; possible D gene TRBD2, 6 bases. Germline V gives CDR1 MGHDK, CDR2 SYGVNS. The CDR3 totals 14 residues. V was shortened by 4 bases and J by 3 bases, with 13 bases between the two germline ends. CDR3 nucleotide sequence: TGTGCCAGCAGTGGTAGCGGAGGGGTCTACGAGCAGTACTTC. Residues: CASSGSGGVYEQYF.

This clone was seen repeatedly, ten times or more. Other nucleotide sequences from this sample produce the same CDR3. The chain links TRBV11-2 to TRBJ2-7, with a tentative D call TRBD1 (5 bases). The germline V gene encodes CDR1 SGHAT and CDR2 FQNNGV. The CDR3 has 13 residues. Trimming left V 3 bases short and J 0 bases short, with 6 bases between. CDR3 DNA sequence: TGTGCCAGCAGCTTGCAGGGCTCCTACGAGCAGTACTTC. Translated, it gives CASSLQGSYEQYF.

The chain links TRBV28 to TRBJ1-5; D unclear. The CDR3 runs to 15 residues. The germline V gene encodes CDR1 MDHEN and CDR2 SYDVKM. With 6 bases removed from V and 6 bases from J, the gap between germline ends came to 18 bases. The CDR3 coding sequence is TGTGCCAGCAGACTCCCCGGGGATCGGGGTCAGCCCCAGCATTTT. This translates into CASRLPGDRGQPQHF.

The CDR3 DNA reads TGTGCCAGCAGGCGGCCAGCTGCTAACTATGGCTACACCTTC. Translation: CASRRPAANYGYTF. The genes are TRBV28 and TRBJ1-2; D is ambiguous. V was clipped by 6 bases and J by 0 bases, with 11 bases between them. CDR3 size: 14 residues. Looked up from germline, CDR1 is MDHEN and CDR2 is SYDVKM.

In DNA, the CDR3 is TGTGCCAGCAGCAAAAGGGGTGCTAATGAAAAACTGTTTTTT. Encoded protein: CASSKRGANEKLFF. The chain recombines TRBV11-1 with TRBJ1-4; TRBD1 might be the D (5 bases). In germline, CDR1 is SGHAT, CDR2 FQDESV (reference sequence). Trimming stripped 5 bases from V and 3 bases from J, with 10 bases between. The CDR3 sequence is 14 residues long.

The rearrangement joins TRBV25-1 to TRBJ2-5; no clear D gene. CDR1 is MGHDK and CDR2 is SYGVNS in the germline V gene. The CDR3 runs 12 residues. V lost 3 bases and J lost 4, with 6 bases in between. CDR3 nucleotide sequence: TGTGCCAGCAGTGATCGCGGAGAGACCCAGTACTTC. It is translated as CASSDRGETQYF.

This clone was counted a single time. The CDR3 region is CASSFGPTGANVLTF. The CDR3 region has the DNA TGTGCCAGCAGCTTTGGTCCCACTGGGGCCAACGTCCTGACTTTC. The V gene is TRBV5-4, the J gene TRBJ2-6; no clear D gene. In germline, CDR1 is SGHNT, CDR2 YYREEE (reference sequence). The CDR3 sequence is 15 residues long. Trimming pared 2 bases from V and 2 bases from J, leaving 8 bases between.

The V and J genes are TRBV28 and TRBJ1-2; D uncertain. The CDR3 spans 12 residues. From germline, CDR1 is MDHEN and CDR2 SYDVKM. The germline V and J ends were trimmed by 3 bases and 4 bases, with 6 bases remaining between them. DNA of the CDR3: TGTGCCAGCAGTTTTGACGTCTATGGCTACACCTTC. It is translated as CASSFDVYGYTF.